Presented here are 8 T cell receptor beta chains from one specimen sequenced in a study of Graves' ophthalmopathy and Graves' hyperthyroidism. Researchers took RNA transcripts and amplified TCR beta CDR3 regions from them. HTBI primers were employed in first-round RT-PCR, then a second-round multiplex PCR followed. TCRdb reprocessed the multiplex PCR reads with MiXCR, giving one entry per CDR3 protein. The data hold about 700,000 distinct CDR3 sequences, with about two fifths observed a single time. The sequencing sample was made of peripheral blood. These receptors all come from an adult man with Graves' ophthalmopathy.

This clonotype appeared many times. An end of the junction differs from the germline gene, which may be a read error. The chain couples TRBV4-1 to TRBJ2-7, with 8 bases aligning to TRBD1. Germline V CDR1 and CDR2: MGHRA, YSYEKL. This CDR3 is 13 amino acids long. CDR3 nucleotides: TGTGCCAGCAGCCAAGACAGGGGTTACGAGCAGTACTTC. It encodes CASSQDRGYEQYF.

The rearrangement links TRBV10-3 to TRBJ1-5; 8 bases match TRBD1. Germline V gives CDR1 ENHRY, CDR2 SYGVKD. J lost 6 bases, V lost 2 bases, and 3 bases had no gene match. CDR3 length: 14 residues. The CDR3 sequence is CAISELQGGQPQHF. In DNA form, the CDR3 reads TGTGCCATCAGTGAGCTACAGGGGGGTCAGCCCCAGCATTTT.

This clonotype was observed at least ten times. V gene TRBV7-9 combines with J gene TRBJ1-4; 9 nucleotides match TRBD1. Germline CDR1 SEHNR, CDR2 FQNEAQ (reference sequence). The CDR3 is made up of 15 amino acids. Trimming removed 5 bases from V and 7 bases from J; junction bases left unmatched: 8. This chain's CDR3 is CASSPGQGRSEKLFF. The CDR3 DNA is TGTGCCAGCAGCCCTGGACAGGGGAGGAGTGAAAAACTGTTTTTT.

The rearrangement links TRBV7-3 to TRBJ2-7; tentatively, D is TRBD2 (6 bases). Germline CDR1 is SGHTA and CDR2 is FQGTGA. The CDR3 length is 15 residues. Trimming left V 5 bases short and J 0 bases short, with 14 bases between. The CDR3 DNA is TGTGCCAGCAGCCCCCGGGACTGTAGCTCCTACGAGCAGTACTTC. Translation gives CASSPRDCSSYEQYF. The full variable domain, rest sourced from reference TRBV7-3 and TRBJ2-7, is GAGVSQTPSNKVTEKGKYVELRCDPISGHTALYWYRQSLGQGPEFLIYFQGTGAADDSGLPNDRFFAVRPEGSVSTLKIQRTERGDSAVYLCASSPRDCSSYEQYFGPGTRLTVT.

The CDR3 DNA follows: TGTGCCTGGAGTTCAGGGGGCGAAACTGAAGCTTTCTTT. Translated: CAWSSGGETEAFF. The rearrangement joins TRBV30 to TRBJ1-1; the match to TRBD1 covers 8 bases. Germline values: CDR1 GTSNPN, CDR2 SVGIG (reference sequence). The CDR3 runs to 13 residues. V gave up 2 bases and J gave up 5 bases; unmatched junction bases: 4.

This clonotype has at least ten counts. The chain combines TRBV12-3 or TRBV12-4 with TRBJ1-1; no clear D gene. The CDR3 loop spans 12 amino acids. Trimming removed 6 bases from V and 1 base from J, with 6 bases in between. This chain's CDR3 is CASRASNTEAFF. The CDR3 DNA sequence: TGTGCCAGCAGGGCGTCGAACACTGAAGCTTTCTTT.

The chain combines TRBV19 with TRBJ2-7, with D perhaps TRBD1 (6 bases). V lost 11 bases and J lost 2, with 19 bases in between. The CDR3 length is 14 residues. Germline V gene sequence: CDR1 LNHDA, CDR2 SQIVND (reference sequence). The CDR3 DNA reads as TGTGCCTGCGACCAACAGGGTGGGGCCTACGAGCAGTACTTC. Protein product: CACDQQGGAYEQYF.

In its sample, this clonotype was seen a few times. The rearrangement links TRBV12-5 to TRBJ2-5; 7 bases align to TRBD1. Germline assignment: CDR1 LGHNT and CDR2 FRNRAP. CDR3 size: 17 residues. V was pared by 0 bases and J by 2 bases, with 9 bases of the junction left unmatched. This CDR3 reads CASGLVLSGRGQETQYF. The CDR3 coding sequence is TGTGCTAGTGGTTTGGTTCTTAGTGGCAGGGGGCAAGAGACCCAGTACTTC.